This TCR beta chain was recorded in a study of breast tumors, draining lymph nodes, adjacent tissues. V was cut by 4 bases and J by 3 bases, with 7 bases left in between. CDR1 and CDR2 (germline): DFQATT, SNEGSKA (reference sequence). The CDR3 is 11 residues long. A single record per CDR3 protein comes from TCRdb applying MiXCR to the multiplex PCR reads. The table lists about 46,000 distinct CDR3 sequences, about 21% of them singletons. By frequency in the sample, this clonotype is medium-sized. The J gene is TRBJ2-7, the V gene TRBV20-1; D is uncertain. This TCR came from a female donor with breast cancer. Some clones in this sample may be carry-over from other donors' samples. The sample taken for sequencing was breast tumor tissue. As DNA, the CDR3 is TGCAGTGCTAAGCACAGCTACGAGCAGTACTTC. Its translation: CSAKHSYEQYF.